What follows are 12 T cell receptor beta chains derived from one specimen sequenced in a study of T cell responses to AZD1222 COVID-19 vaccine. Using immunoSEQ multiplex PCR, the repertoire was profiled, and TCRdb retains in-frame clones only, with some absent. The sample lists about 100,000 clones; roughly nine tenths were seen once. The source was peripheral blood, collected on day 0 of AZD1222 vaccination. These receptors originate from an adult in good health.

The V and J genes are TRBV5-1 and TRBJ1-3; D unclear. Germline V gene data show CDR1 as SGHRS and CDR2 as YFSETQ. V was pared by 5 bases and J by 0 bases, with 9 bases between. CDR3 length: 14 amino acids. The CDR3 loop is CASRAQSSGNTIYF. CDR3 sequence (DNA): TGCGCCAGCAGAGCCCAGAGCTCTGGAAACACCATATATTTT.

This sequence joins TRBV18 and TRBJ2-7, with 11 bases fitting TRBD2. The J segment lost 0 bases and the V segment lost 8 bases, leaving 0 bases of the junction unmatched. Per germline, CDR1 KGHSH and CDR2 LQKENI. The CDR3 extends over 13 amino acids. Written as DNA, the CDR3 is TGTGCCAGCCTAGCGGGAGGCTCCTACGAGCAGTACTTC. Translated, it gives CASLAGGSYEQYF.

The V gene is TRBV2, the J gene TRBJ1-2; no firm D call. CDR3 length equals 15 residues. Germline lookup yields CDR1 SNHLY and CDR2 FYNNEI. V lost 3 bases, J lost 2 bases, and 13 bases lay in between. In DNA, the CDR3 is TGTGCCAGCAGTGAGAATGCAGGCCCGAACTATGGCTACACCTTC. Its protein product is CASSENAGPNYGYTF.

This chain connects TRBV11-2 to TRBJ2-7; 9 nucleotides agree with TRBD2. This CDR3 contains 15 residues. The V and J ends lost 2 bases and 0 bases, in that order; junction bases with no gene match: 2. The germline gives CDR1 SGHAT, CDR2 FQNNGV. For the CDR3, the DNA is TGTGCCAGCAGCTTAAGACTAGCGGTCTCCTACGAGCAGTACTTC. Encoded protein: CASSLRLAVSYEQYF.

The chain couples TRBV9 to TRBJ2-7; 10 bases are a match to TRBD2. V lost 0 bases and J lost 3; bases outside the gene matches: 3. The germline V gene encodes CDR1 SGDLS and CDR2 YYNGEE. CDR3 length: 15 residues. In nucleotides, the CDR3 is TGTGCCAGCAGCGTAGAGCCTAGCGGGAGCTACGAGCAGTACTTC. Its protein is CASSVEPSGSYEQYF.

V gene TRBV29-1 combines with J gene TRBJ1-1; TRBD1 might be the D (5 bases). There are 12 residues in the CDR3. Trimming removed 6 bases from V and 1 base from J, with 9 bases in between. CDR1 is SQVTM, CDR2 ANQGSEA, per germline. This CDR3 reads CSVGTANTEAFF. Here the CDR3 DNA reads TGCAGCGTAGGGACGGCGAACACTGAAGCTTTCTTT.

The chain uses TRBV7-2 and TRBJ1-5; D possibly corresponds to TRBD1 (6 bases). Per the germline V gene, CDR1 is SGHTA and CDR2 is FQGNSA. The CDR3 sequence is 15 residues long. The V end was cut by 1 base, the J end by 7 bases, with 14 bases between. As DNA, the CDR3 is TGTGCCAGCAGCTTAGTCACAGGGCCCGGGCAGCCCCAGCATTTT. Its protein is CASSLVTGPGQPQHF.

This chain joins TRBV3-1 (or the pseudogene TRBV3-2) and TRBJ1-2; a possible D gene is TRBD1 (6 bases). Deletions cut 4 bases from V and 4 bases from J, with 16 bases between. The germline V gene encodes CDR1 LGHDT and CDR2 YNNKEL (reference sequence). This CDR3 is built from 15 residues. CDR3 coding DNA: TGTGCCAGCAGCCCCGGCCGGGGGACACTCTATGGCTACACCTTC. Translation: CASSPGRGTLYGYTF.

V is TRBV12-3 or TRBV12-4 and J is TRBJ2-5; a weak D match, TRBD1 (6 bases). V was clipped by 5 bases and J by 3 bases, with 10 bases between them. There are 13 residues in the CDR3. Here the CDR3 DNA reads TGTGCCAGCAGTCGGACAGAGGAAGAGACCCAGTACTTC. Protein sequence: CASSRTEEETQYF.

The chain uses TRBV6-1 and TRBJ1-4, with D possibly being TRBD1 (6 bases). Germline CDR1 MNHNS, CDR2 SASEGT. The CDR3 extends over 15 amino acids. Trimming cost V 0 bases and J 8 bases, with 13 bases left between them. The CDR3 region is CASSEARGLGEKLFF. The CDR3 DNA reads as TGTGCCAGCAGTGAAGCCAGGGGCCTGGGGGAAAAACTGTTTTTT.

The chain is built from TRBV28 and TRBJ1-5; D remains ambiguous. The CDR3 has 13 amino acids. CDR1 and CDR2 from the germline V gene are MDHEN and SYDVKM. The V and J ends lost 6 bases and 6 bases respectively, with 12 bases between them. The CDR3 DNA reads as TGTGCCAGCAGGGGCTGGGTCGGTCAGCCCCAGCATTTT. This codes for CASRGWVGQPQHF. Complete variable domain (other parts from reference TRBV28 and TRBJ1-5): DVKVTQSSRYLVKRTGEKVFLECVQDMDHENMFWYRQDPGLGLRLIYFSYDVKMKEKGDIPEGYSVSREKKERFSLILESASTNQTSMYLCASRGWVGQPQHFGDGTRLSIL.

This clone appeared many times. V is TRBV19 and J is TRBJ1-5; 9 bases agree with TRBD1. The CDR3 runs 14 residues. With 3 bases clipped from V and 5 bases from J, the junction kept 2 bases outside the gene matches. Looked up from germline, CDR1 is LNHDA and CDR2 is SQIVND (reference sequence). In nucleotides, the CDR3 is TGTGCCAGTAGTATTTGGACAGGGGATCAGCCCCAGCATTTT. As protein: CASSIWTGDQPQHF.